This TCR beta chain is from a study of T cell repertoires in cytomegalovirus infection. TCRdb redid the calling of the reads with MiXCR, one entry per CDR3 protein. There are 80,000 or so distinct CDR3 sequences in the sample; 35% to 45% occur only once, and over 85% lies in the top ten. Comment on this clonotype: Its antigen is unidentified.

CDR3 length equals 17 residues. Deletions cut 5 bases from V and 0 bases from J, with 16 bases between. CDR1 and CDR2 (germline): LNHDA, SQIVND (reference sequence). This receptor was taken from a human donor in good health (CMV status not recorded). Some clones in this sample may be carry-over from other donors' samples. This material consisted of CD8+ T cells from cultured PBMCs, taken from culture after CMV antigen stimulation. The V and J genes are TRBV19 and TRBJ2-2, with a possible D match to TRBD1 (6 bases). The CDR3 DNA follows: TGTGCCAGTAGTCCCAACCAGGGGACCGCGAACACCGGGGAGCTGTTTTTT. This translates into CASSPNQGTANTGELFF.